Here is one T cell receptor beta chain with its context. Antigen specificity is unknown. The survey-level immunoSEQ assay was used. Per the authors' pipeline: A productive frequency of 2.59 x 10-5 was the lowest detectable. Repertoires were generated with immunoSEQ multiplex PCR, while TCRdb's copy carries only in-frame clones and drops some. D and trimming were read from the DNA, whereas the V and J calls and clone size are those reported in that table. Of under 40,000 clones listed, 76% are singletons. These data originate in a study of STAT5B mutations in CD4+ large granular lymphocyte leukemia. Whole-study context: Among healthy controls, a particular HLA allele went with more CDR3 'QG' motifs. Whole-study results and caveats: The CD4+ versus CD8+ T-LGLL clonality difference may reflect limited sample size.

This CDR3 contains 13 residues. Per germline, CDR1 SQVTM and CDR2 ANQGSEA. J lost 11 bases, V lost 5 bases, and 10 bases had no gene match. Sequenced: CD4+ T cells from blood buffy coats. This chain joins TRBV29-1 and TRBJ2-7, with 12 bases fitting TRBD2. The clonotype originates from a human donor in good health. This CDR3 reads CSVRLAGARREYF. The DNA for the CDR3 is TGCAGCGTTAGACTAGCGGGAGCGAGAAGGGAGTACTTC.